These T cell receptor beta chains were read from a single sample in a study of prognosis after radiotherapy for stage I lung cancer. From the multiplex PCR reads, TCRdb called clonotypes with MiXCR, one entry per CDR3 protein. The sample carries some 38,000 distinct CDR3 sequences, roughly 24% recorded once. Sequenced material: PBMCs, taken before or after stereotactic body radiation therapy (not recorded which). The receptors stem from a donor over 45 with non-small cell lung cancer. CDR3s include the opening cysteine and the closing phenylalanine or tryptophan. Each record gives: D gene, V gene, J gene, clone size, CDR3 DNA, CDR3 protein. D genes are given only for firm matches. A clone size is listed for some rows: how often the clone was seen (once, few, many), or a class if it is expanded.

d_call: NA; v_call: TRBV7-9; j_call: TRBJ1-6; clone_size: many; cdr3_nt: TGTGCCAGCAGCTTAGTACTGGTGGATTCACCCCTCCACTTT; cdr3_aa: CASSLVLVDSPLHF
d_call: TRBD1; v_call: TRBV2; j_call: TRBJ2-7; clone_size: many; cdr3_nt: TGTGCCAGCAGTGGACAGGGGTTCTACGAGCAGTACTTC; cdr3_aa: CASSGQGFYEQYF
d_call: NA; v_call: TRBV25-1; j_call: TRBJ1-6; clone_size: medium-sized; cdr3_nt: TGTGCCAGCAGTGAATTCTACCCCTCGGGTAATTCACCCCTCCACTTT; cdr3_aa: CASSEFYPSGNSPLHF
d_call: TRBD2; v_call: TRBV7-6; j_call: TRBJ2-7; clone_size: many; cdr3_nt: TGTGCCAGCAGCTCCGATCCGGGACTAGCGTACGAGCAGTACTTC; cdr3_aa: CASSSDPGLAYEQYF
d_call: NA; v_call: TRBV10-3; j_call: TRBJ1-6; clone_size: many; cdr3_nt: TGTGCCATCAGGACAGCTTCTAATTCACCCCTCCACTTT; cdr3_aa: CAIRTASNSPLHF
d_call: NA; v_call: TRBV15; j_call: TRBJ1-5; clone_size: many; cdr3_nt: TGTGCCACCAGCAGAGATCGTACCAGGGACAATCAGCCCCAGCATTTT; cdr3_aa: CATSRDRTRDNQPQHF
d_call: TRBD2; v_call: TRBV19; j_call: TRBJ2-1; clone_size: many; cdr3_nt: TGTGCCAGTAGTACCCTGACTAGCGGGGGGGGATACAATGAGCAGTTCTTC; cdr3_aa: CASSTLTSGGGYNEQFF
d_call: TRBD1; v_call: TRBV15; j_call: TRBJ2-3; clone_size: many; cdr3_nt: TGTGCCACCAGCAGACCGGGACAGGGGGCAGGAGGAGATACGCAGTATTTT; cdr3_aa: CATSRPGQGAGGDTQYF
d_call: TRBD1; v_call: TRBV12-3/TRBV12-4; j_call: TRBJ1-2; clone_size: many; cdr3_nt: TGTGCCAGCACCTCGGACAGGGTAGGTCGTGGCTACACCTTC; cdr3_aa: CASTSDRVGRGYTF
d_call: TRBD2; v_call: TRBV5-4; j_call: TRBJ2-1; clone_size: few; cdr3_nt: TGTGCCAGCAGCTTCGGCCGGACTAGTCGGGGAGAGAATGAGCAGTTCTTC; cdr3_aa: CASSFGRTSRGENEQFF
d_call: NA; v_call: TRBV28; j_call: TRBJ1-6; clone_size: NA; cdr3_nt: TGTGCCAGCAGTTTTAGGCCGGGCCCCCCCCCGGAGGTCAGGGATTCACCCCTCCACTTT; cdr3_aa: CASSFRPGPPPEVRDSPLHF
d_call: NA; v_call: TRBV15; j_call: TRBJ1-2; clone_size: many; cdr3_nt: TGTGCCACCAGCAGAGTAGGGAAGTCCAACTATGGCTACGCCTTC; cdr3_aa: CATSRVGKSNYGYAF
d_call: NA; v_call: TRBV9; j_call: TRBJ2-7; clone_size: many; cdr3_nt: TGTGCCAGCAGCGTAGTCGACCCGGACAAGACCTACGAGCAGTACTTC; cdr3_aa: CASSVVDPDKTYEQYF
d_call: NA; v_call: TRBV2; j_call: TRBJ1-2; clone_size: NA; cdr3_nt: TGTGCCAGCAGTGTCTTGGGGAACAACTATTTCTACACCTTC; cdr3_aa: CASSVLGNNYFYTF
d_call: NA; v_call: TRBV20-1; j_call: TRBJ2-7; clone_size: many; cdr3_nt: TGCAGTGCCAAAGGCAGGGTTCCCTACGAGCAGTACTTC; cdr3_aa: CSAKGRVPYEQYF
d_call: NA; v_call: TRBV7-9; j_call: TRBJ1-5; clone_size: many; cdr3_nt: TGTGCCAGCAGCTTAGGTGCGTATCAGCCCCAGCATTTT; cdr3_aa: CASSLGAYQPQHF
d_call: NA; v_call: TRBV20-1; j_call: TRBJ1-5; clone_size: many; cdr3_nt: TGCAGTGCTAGAGACGGGCTGCGGAATCAGCCCCAGCATTTT; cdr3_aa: CSARDGLRNQPQHF
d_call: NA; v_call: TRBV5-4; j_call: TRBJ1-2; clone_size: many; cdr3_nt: TGTGCCAGCAGCTTTTACAGGGAGTTTTACTATGGCTACACCTTC; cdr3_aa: CASSFYREFYYGYTF
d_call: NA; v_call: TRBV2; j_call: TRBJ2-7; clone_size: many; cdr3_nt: TGTGCCAGCAGCCGACAGTCACTACAGTACTTC; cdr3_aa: CASSRQSLQYF
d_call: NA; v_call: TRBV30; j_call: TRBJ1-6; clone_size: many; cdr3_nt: TGTGCCTGGAGTGTCGGCGGTAGCTCCTATAATTCACCCCTCCACTTT; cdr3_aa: CAWSVGGSSYNSPLHF
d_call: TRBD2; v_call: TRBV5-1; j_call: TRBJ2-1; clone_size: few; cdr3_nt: TGCGCCAGCCAGGTTAGCGGGGACTACAATGAGCAGTTCTTC; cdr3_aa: CASQVSGDYNEQFF
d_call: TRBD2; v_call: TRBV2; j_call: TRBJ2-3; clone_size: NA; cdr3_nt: TGTGCCAGCAGAGGTCGAATAGCGGGGCGCACGGATACGCAGTATTTT; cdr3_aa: CASRGRIAGRTDTQYF
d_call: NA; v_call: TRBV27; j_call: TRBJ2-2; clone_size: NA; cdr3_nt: TGTGCCAGCAGTTTATGGGGCACCGGGGAGCTGTTTTTT; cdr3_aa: CASSLWGTGELFF